The clone carrying this TCR beta chain was found many times. The sample comes from a study of T cells in Graves' hyperthyroidism and ophthalmopathy. Per germline, CDR1 SNHLY and CDR2 FYNNEI. The V and J ends lost 6 bases and 8 bases respectively, with 14 bases between them. CDR3 length equals 13 residues. There were TCR beta CDR3 regions amplified from RNA transcripts. The primer set for the first-round RT-PCR of the TCR CDR3 was HTBI. Via MiXCR, TCRdb re-called the multiplex PCR reads, giving one row per CDR3 protein. The table shows approximately 600,000 distinct CDR3 sequences, with 15% to 20% occurring only once.

Input material: blood. The V and J genes are TRBV2 and TRBJ2-1; D is possibly TRBD1 (6 bases). The sequence derives from a woman aged 25 to 45 with Graves' hyperthyroidism. The CDR3 sequence is CASRTRGGHEQFF. CDR3 sequence (DNA): TGTGCCAGCAGAACGAGAGGGGGTCATGAGCAGTTCTTC.